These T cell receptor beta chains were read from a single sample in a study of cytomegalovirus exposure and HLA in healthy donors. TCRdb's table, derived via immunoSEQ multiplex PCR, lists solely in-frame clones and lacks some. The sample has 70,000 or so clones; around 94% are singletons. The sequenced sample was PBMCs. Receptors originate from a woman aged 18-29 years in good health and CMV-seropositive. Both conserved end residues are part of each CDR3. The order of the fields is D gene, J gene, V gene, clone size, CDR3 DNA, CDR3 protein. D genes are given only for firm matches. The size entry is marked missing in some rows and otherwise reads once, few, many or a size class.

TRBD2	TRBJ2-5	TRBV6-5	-	TGTGCCAGCAGTTACGGAGCGGGAGTCATAGAGACCCAGTACTTC	CASSYGAGVIETQYF
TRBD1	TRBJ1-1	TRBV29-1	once	TGCAGCGTTGAGGCCGGGACAGGGATTGCTGAAGCTTTCTTT	CSVEAGTGIAEAFF
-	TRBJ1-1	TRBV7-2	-	TGTGCCAGCAGCTTAGTAGGGGTCTCCACTGAAGCTTTCTTT	CASSLVGVSTEAFF
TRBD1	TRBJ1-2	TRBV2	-	TGTGCCAGCAATGGGGACAGTGACTATGGCTACACCTTC	CASNGDSDYGYTF
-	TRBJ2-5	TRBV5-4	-	TGTGCCAGCAGCTCACAGGGAGTAGAGACCCAGTACTTC	CASSSQGVETQYF
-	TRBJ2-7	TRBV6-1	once	TGTGTCCTACTCGGTAGCCCCTACGAGCAGTACTTC	CVLLGSPYEQYF
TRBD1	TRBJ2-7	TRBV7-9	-	TGTGCCAGCAGCTTAGGGGACAGCTACGAGCAGTACTTC	CASSLGDSYEQYF
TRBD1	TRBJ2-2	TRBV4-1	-	TGCGCCAGCAGCCAAACAGGGGTTTTCACCGGGGAGCTGTTTTTT	CASSQTGVFTGELFF
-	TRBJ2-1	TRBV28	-	TGTGCCAGCAGCCCACAGGGTTGGGATGAGCAGTTCTTC	CASSPQGWDEQFF
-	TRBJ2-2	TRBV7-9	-	TGTGCCAGCAAATCGGGGACGAACACCGGGGAGCTGTTTTTT	CASKSGTNTGELFF
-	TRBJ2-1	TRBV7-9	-	TGTGCCAGCAGCTTAGGAGGGTCCGGCAATGAGCAGTTCTTC	CASSLGGSGNEQFF
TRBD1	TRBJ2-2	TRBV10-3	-	TGTGCCATCAGAGGGACAGGGCGAGGCGGGGAGCTGTTTTTT	CAIRGTGRGGELFF
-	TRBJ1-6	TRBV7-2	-	TGTGCCAGCAGAGCCGCGGGATCATCTGGGTCACCCCTCCACTTT	CASRAAGSSGSPLHF
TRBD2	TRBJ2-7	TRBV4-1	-	TGCGCCAGCAGCGGGGGGGAGAGAGCCGCCACCTACGAGCAGTACTTC	CASSGGERAATYEQYF
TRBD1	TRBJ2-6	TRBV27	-	TGTGCCAGCAAAACAGGGGGCGGTTCGGGGGCCAACGTCCTGACTTTC	CASKTGGGSGANVLTF
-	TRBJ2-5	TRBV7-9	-	TGTGCCAGCAGCCCGGCGGAGGAGCCAGAGACCCAGTACTTC	CASSPAEEPETQYF
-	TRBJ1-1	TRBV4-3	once	TGCGCCAGCAGCCAAGATCGCGGGTACACTGAAGCTTTCTTT	CASSQDRGYTEAFF
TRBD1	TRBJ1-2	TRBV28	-	TGTGCCAGCACCCCGGGGGACAGGGAGGGTCGTGGCTACACCTTC	CASTPGDREGRGYTF
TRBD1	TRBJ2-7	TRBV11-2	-	TGTGCCAGCAGCTTCGACAGGGGCTCCTACGAGCAGTACTTC	CASSFDRGSYEQYF
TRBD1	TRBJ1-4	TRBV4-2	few	TGTGCCAGCAGCCAAGGACCCCGTGGGACAGGGCATGAAAAACTGTTTTTT	CASSQGPRGTGHEKLFF
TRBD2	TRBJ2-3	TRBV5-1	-	TGCGCCAGCAGCTTGAGGAGAGCGGGAGACCCAGATACGCAGTATTTT	CASSLRRAGDPDTQYF
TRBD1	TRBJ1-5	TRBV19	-	TGTGCCAGCCAAAGAGAGGGACAGCTTAATCAGCCCCAGCATTTT	CASQREGQLNQPQHF
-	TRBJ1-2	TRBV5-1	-	TGCGCCAGCAGCCCCGGTACAGGGCTAGGGTATGGCTACACCTTC	CASSPGTGLGYGYTF
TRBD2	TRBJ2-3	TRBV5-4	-	TGTGCCAGCAGCTTGGCCCGGGGAGGGGTAAGCACAGATACGCAGTATTTT	CASSLARGGVSTDTQYF
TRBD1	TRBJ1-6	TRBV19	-	TGTGCCAGTAGTAAACCGGGACAGCTAAATTCACCCCTCCACTTT	CASSKPGQLNSPLHF
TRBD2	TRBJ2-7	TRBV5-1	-	TGCGCCAGCAGCTTGGGTTCGGTCGGCGGGGGGGCACCTACTGCCCAGCAGTACTTC	CASSLGSVGGGAPTAQQYF
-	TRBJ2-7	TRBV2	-	TGTGCCAGCAGTCAAGAGTCTTCCGGCGAGCAGTACTTC	CASSQESSGEQYF
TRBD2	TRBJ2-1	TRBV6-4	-	TGTGCCAGCAGTGACAGCCAAGCGGGATCCTCCTACAATGAGCAGTTCTTC	CASSDSQAGSSYNEQFF
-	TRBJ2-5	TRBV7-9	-	TGTGCCAGCAGCAGACACGACCAAGAGACCCAGTACTTC	CASSRHDQETQYF
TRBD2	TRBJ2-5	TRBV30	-	TGTGCCTGGAGTGTAGGAGGACTAGCGGGTGGACGGCAAGAGACCCAGTACTTC	CAWSVGGLAGGRQETQYF
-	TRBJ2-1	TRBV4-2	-	TGTGCCAGCAGCCCTGTCGGACAGACCTCCTACAATGAGCAGTTCTTC	CASSPVGQTSYNEQFF
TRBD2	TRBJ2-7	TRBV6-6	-	TGTGCCAGCAGTTACTTACTAGCGGGTCTCGACGAGCAGTACTTC	CASSYLLAGLDEQYF
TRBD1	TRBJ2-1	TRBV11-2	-	TGTGCCAGCAGCTTAGAACGGGACAGGTACAATGAGCAGTTCTTC	CASSLERDRYNEQFF
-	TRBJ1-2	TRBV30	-	TGTGCCGGGTTACCTGGACAGACATATGGCTACACCTTC	CAGLPGQTYGYTF
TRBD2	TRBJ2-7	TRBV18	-	TGTGCCAGCTCAATGGGGGGGGGCGAGCAGTACTTC	CASSMGGGEQYF
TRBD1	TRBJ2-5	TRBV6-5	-	TGTGCCAGCAGCCCCGGGACAGGGTTTGAGACCCAGTACTTC	CASSPGTGFETQYF
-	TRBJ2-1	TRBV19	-	TGTGCCAGTAGTATCGCCTCTAACAATGAGCAGTTCTTC	CASSIASNNEQFF
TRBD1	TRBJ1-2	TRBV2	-	TGTGCCAAAAGAGGCCAGGGGGGAGTCTATGGCTACACCTTC	CAKRGQGGVYGYTF
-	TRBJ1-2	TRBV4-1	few	TGCGCCAGCAGCCCGACCCCTTCGCGGGGCTACACCTTC	CASSPTPSRGYTF
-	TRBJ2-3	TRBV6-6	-	TGTGCCAGCCGCAAGAGGGGGAATTTAATCACAGATACGCAGTATTTT	CASRKRGNLITDTQYF
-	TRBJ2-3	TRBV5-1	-	TGCGCCAGCAGCTTGGAGGGGGGGAGGTCAGATACGCAGTATTTT	CASSLEGGRSDTQYF
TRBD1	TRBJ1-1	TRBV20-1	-	TGCAGTGCCAGGACAGGGACTGAAGCTTTCTTT	CSARTGTEAFF
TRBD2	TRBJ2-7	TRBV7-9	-	TGTGCCAGCAGGGCGGGGGGCCGAGACTACGAGCAGTACTTC	CASRAGGRDYEQYF